This T cell receptor beta chain stems from a study of post-analysis software for immune sequencing data. Study outcomes and limitations: Normalized Chao1 diversity was significantly lower in multiple sclerosis patients than in controls. Same-batch samples co-clustered strongly by F measure. Controls showed lower frequencies than patients for five TRBV segments, and TRBV5-6, TRBV5-1 and TRBV20-1 were among these.

The V end lost 10 bases, the J end lost 8 bases, and 20 bases lay between the germline ends. The CDR3 is 14 residues long. Germline CDR1 reads ENHRY; CDR2 reads SYGVKD. This clonotype was seen at least ten times. As yet, its antigen is unknown. Incorporated into the TCR beta cDNA libraries were unique molecular identifiers, which served to reduce PCR and sequencing biases. The source material, about 0.95 to 10 million T cells, gave rise to 510,000 or so cDNA molecules. TCRdb called the PCR reads again in MiXCR, with one record for every CDR3 protein. The table includes approximately 150,000 distinct CDR3 sequences, 30% detected once.

This sequence joins TRBV10-3 and TRBJ1-4; D not resolved. The clonotype comes from a girl between 5 and 17 years old with multiple sclerosis. Sequencing input: blood. CDR3 sequence (DNA): TGTGCCACCAACCGGGCCCCAGGCCCGGAAAAACTGTTTTTT. This sequence encodes CATNRAPGPEKLFF.